Sequencing of this T cell receptor beta chain was carried out in a study of PD-1 blockade in classical Hodgkin lymphoma. For this clone: Its cognate antigen is unknown.

With no exception, relapse followed autologous stem cell transplantation in all patients, and brentuximab vedotin exposure varied. TCRdb's copy holds only in-frame clones and misses some; the assay was immunoSEQ multiplex PCR. The sample records more than 70,000 clones, about nine tenths being singletons. The CDR3 has 17 amino acids. General study results and limits: A significant rise in TCR diversity was seen by C4D1 for CD4+ cells but not for CD8+ cells.

The material was peripheral blood mononuclear cells (PBMCs), obtained before the second cycle of nivolumab. The receptor was isolated from a human donor with classical Hodgkin lymphoma. The V and J genes are TRBV12-2 and TRBJ2-3; the table's D call TRBD2 went unverified against the DNA. TRBV12-2 corresponds to a pseudogene. The CDR3 sequence is CASRPAGLAGGADTQYF. CDR3 DNA: TGTGCAAGTCGCCCCGCGGGACTAGCGGGAGGGGCAGATACGCAGTATTTT.